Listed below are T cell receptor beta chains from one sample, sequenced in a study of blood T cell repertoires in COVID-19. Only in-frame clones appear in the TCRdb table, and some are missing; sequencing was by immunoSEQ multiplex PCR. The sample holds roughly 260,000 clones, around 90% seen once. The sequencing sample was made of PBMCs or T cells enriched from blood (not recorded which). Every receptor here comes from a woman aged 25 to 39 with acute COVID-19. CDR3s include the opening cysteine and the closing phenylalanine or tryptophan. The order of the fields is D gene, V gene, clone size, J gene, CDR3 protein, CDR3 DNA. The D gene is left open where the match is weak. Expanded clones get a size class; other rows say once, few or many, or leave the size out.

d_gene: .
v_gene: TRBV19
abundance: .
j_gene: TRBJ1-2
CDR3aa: CASSIVSGRDYGYTF
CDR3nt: TGTGCCAGTAGTATAGTTTCCGGGAGGGACTATGGCTACACCTTC

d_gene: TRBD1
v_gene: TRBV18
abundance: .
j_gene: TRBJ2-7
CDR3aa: CASSPRDSPYEQYF
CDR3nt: TGTGCCAGCTCACCACGGGACAGTCCCTACGAGCAGTACTTC

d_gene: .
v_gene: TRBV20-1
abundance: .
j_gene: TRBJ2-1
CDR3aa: CSASLPNNEQFF
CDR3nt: TGCAGTGCTAGTCTGCCTAACAATGAGCAGTTCTTC

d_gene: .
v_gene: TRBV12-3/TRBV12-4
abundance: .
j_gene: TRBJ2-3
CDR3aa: CASSLGPAGTQYF
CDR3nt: TGTGCCAGCAGTTTAGGCCCGGCCGGGACGCAGTATTTT

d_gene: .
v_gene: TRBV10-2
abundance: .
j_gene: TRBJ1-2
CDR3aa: CASSDRQNYGYTF
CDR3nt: TGCGCCAGCAGTGACCGACAGAACTATGGCTACACCTTC

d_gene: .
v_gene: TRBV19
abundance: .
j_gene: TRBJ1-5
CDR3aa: CARNGDFRGPQIPLNQPQHF
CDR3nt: TGTGCCAGGAATGGGGATTTCAGGGGACCTCAGATTCCCCTTAATCAGCCCCAGCATTTT

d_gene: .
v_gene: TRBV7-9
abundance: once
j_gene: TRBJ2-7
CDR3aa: CASSPVGGTYEQYF
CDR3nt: TGTGCCAGCAGCCCCGTTGGAGGGACCTACGAGCAGTACTTC

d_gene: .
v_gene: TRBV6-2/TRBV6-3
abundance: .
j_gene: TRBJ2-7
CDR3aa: CASSYRRTENEQYF
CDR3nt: TGTGCCAGCAGTTACAGGAGGACCGAGAACGAGCAGTACTTC

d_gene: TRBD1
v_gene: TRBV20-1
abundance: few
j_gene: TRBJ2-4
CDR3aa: CSASGQGLLAKNIQYF
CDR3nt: TGCAGTGCTAGTGGACAGGGATTACTAGCCAAAAACATTCAGTACTTC

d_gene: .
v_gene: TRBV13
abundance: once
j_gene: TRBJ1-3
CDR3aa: CASSLGFPLSGSGNTIYF
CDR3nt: TGTGCCAGCAGTCTAGGTTTCCCACTTTCAGGGTCCGGAAACACCATATATTTT